This T cell receptor beta chain originates from a study of blood T cells in healthy people across ages. Findings and caveats of the study: Naive T cell percentage and TCR beta diversity correlated strongly. Observed TCR beta diversity per million T cells went down as age went up. This fall followed a roughly linear course with age.

Healthy Caucasians from Russia aged roughly 6 to 90 served as donors. Then a second PCR, running roughly 7 to 11 cycles, was carried out with a sample-barcoded 5' primer and a J-beta primer mix. One entry per CDR3 protein results from TCRdb running MiXCR on the 5' RACE reads. The top ten clones hold roughly 13% of a sample with 850,000 to 1,000,000 distinct CDR3 sequences, roughly 52% of them seen once. Note on this clonotype: Its target is unknown.

The CDR3 extends over 15 amino acids. The V segment lost 5 bases and the J segment 4 bases; nucleotides outside the gene matches: 10. This sequence was found in a man aged 25-45 years in good health. The genes are TRBV12-3 or TRBV12-4 and TRBJ1-2; 7 nucleotides line up with TRBD1. Material for sequencing was blood. In DNA, the CDR3 is TGTGCCAGCAGTCCTTGGACAGGCCCCCCCTATGGCTACACCTTC. Amino acid sequence: CASSPWTGPPYGYTF.